This T cell receptor (beta chain) was profiled in a study of CD8+CD57+ T cells in acquired aplastic anemia. Study-wide context: Average DNA yield from sorted CD4+ and CD8+ cells was around 3 ug. Mean read depth for CD4+ cells from healthy donors was roughly 11 million. The study's findings and limits: Patients and controls had in common fewer than 30 CD8+ CDR3 sequences. For CD8+ Simpson's diversity, patients and controls showed no significant difference.

The CDR3 loop spans 13 amino acids. Trimming left V 5 bases short and J 5 bases short, with 12 bases between. Looked up from germline, CDR1 is SEHNR and CDR2 is FQNEAQ (reference sequence). To note about this clonotype: Antigen unknown.

It was genomic DNA that served as the template for profiling TCR beta VDJ and CDR3. TCRdb analysed the reads with MiXCR anew, one entry per CDR3 protein. The repertoire holds about 130,000 distinct CDR3 sequences, with 40% to 60% as singletons. The clonotype comes from a human donor in good health, serving as a control. The V gene is TRBV7-9, the J gene TRBJ2-5, with D possibly matching TRBD2 (6 bases). Sample: sorted CD4+, CD8+, or CD8+CD57+ T cells (not recorded which) from PBMCs. The CDR3 sequence is CASSRGGKETQYF. CDR3 DNA: TGTGCCAGCAGCCGTGGGGGGAAGGAGACCCAGTACTTC.